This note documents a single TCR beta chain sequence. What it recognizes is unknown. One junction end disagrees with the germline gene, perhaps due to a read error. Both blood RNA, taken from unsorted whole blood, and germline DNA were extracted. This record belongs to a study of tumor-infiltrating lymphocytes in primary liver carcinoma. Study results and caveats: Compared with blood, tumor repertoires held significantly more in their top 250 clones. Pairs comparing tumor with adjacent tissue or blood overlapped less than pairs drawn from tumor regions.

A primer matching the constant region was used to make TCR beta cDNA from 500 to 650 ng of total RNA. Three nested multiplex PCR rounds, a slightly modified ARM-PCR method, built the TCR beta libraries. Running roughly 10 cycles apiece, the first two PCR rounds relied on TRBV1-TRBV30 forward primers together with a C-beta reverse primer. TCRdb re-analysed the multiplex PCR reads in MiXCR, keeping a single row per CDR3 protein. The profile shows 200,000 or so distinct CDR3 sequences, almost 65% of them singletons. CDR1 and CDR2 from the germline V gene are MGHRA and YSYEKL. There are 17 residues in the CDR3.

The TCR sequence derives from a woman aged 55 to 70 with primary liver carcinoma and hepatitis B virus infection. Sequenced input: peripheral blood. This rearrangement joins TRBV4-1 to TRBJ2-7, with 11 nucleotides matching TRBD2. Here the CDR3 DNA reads TGCACCAGCAGCCGGTTACTAGCGGGGGTTTCTTCTTACGAGCAGTACTTC. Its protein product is CTSSRLLAGVSSYEQYF.